The subject of this entry is one TCR beta chain. V shed 7 bases, J shed 6 bases, and the junction held 12 bases outside the gene matches. The CDR3 covers 15 residues. The data stem from a study of blood T cell repertoires in COVID-19. Study summary: Samples taken during acute and convalescent COVID-19 were collected in the United States, Italy and Spain. Sources were T cells, B-cell-depleted T cells, or PBMCs; the material itself was cDNA or gDNA.

Original analysis: Amplifying reference gene primers gave estimates of nucleated cell counts. Repertoires were generated with immunoSEQ multiplex PCR, while TCRdb's copy carries only in-frame clones and drops some. D and trimming come from the DNA, and the V and J calls and clone size come from that table. The repertoire holds 110,000 to 150,000 clones, with 85% to 90% as singletons. What was sequenced was peripheral blood. This receptor was identified in a woman in her sixties or seventies with active COVID-19. The rearrangement joins TRBV23-1 to TRBJ2-1; 7 bases agree with TRBD1. TRBV23-1 is recorded as an ORF, its role being uncertain. The CDR3 region has the DNA TGCGCCAGCACTCCGTACCCGGGACAGCCCAATGAGCAGTTCTTC. It specifies CASTPYPGQPNEQFF.